What follows are 26 T cell receptor beta chains derived from one specimen sequenced in a study. TCRdb called the 5' RACE reads again in MiXCR, with one record for every CDR3 protein. The sample shows tens of thousands of distinct CDR3 sequences, 28% of them seen only once. The sample comprised naive CD4+ T cells sorted from blood. As for subset: naive CD4+ T cells, CD4+CD45RA+CD25-. All receptors derive from a female donor with breast cancer.

The gene calls are TRBV20-1 and TRBJ2-1, with D perhaps TRBD2 (6 bases). V lost 5 bases to trimming and J lost 6 bases, with 17 bases between them. There are 14 residues in the CDR3. Germline V gene sequence: CDR1 DFQATT, CDR2 SNEGSKA (reference sequence). CDR3 nucleotides: TGCAGTGCTCACTGGGGGTGGCGGGGCAATGAGCAGTTCTTC. Translated, it gives CSAHWGWRGNEQFF.

This clonotype rates as medium-sized. The rearrangement joins TRBV6-1 to TRBJ1-4; D gene ambiguous. Trimming left V 11 bases short and J 8 bases short, with 15 bases between. CDR3 length: 12 residues. Germline V gene data show CDR1 as MNHNS and CDR2 as SASEGT. The CDR3 region is CASGGFREKLFF. The CDR3 nucleotides read TGTGCCTCCGGAGGATTTCGGGAAAAACTGTTTTTT.

The V call is TRBV4-1, the J call TRBJ1-1, with D tentatively TRBD1 (6 bases). V was clipped by 4 bases and J by 6 bases, with 18 bases between them. Germline CDR1 MGHRA, CDR2 YSYEKL. The CDR3 is made up of 15 amino acids. CDR3 residues: CASSPGLTGISEAFF. The CDR3, as DNA: TGCGCCAGCAGCCCTGGCTTAACAGGGATATCTGAAGCTTTCTTT.

Ten or more counts support this clonotype. The rearrangement uses TRBV12-3 or TRBV12-4 and TRBJ1-1; D unresolved. This CDR3 region has 14 residues. V lost 2 bases to trimming and J lost 1 base, with 8 bases between them. The CDR3 nucleotides read TGTGCCAGCAGTTTAAACTGGGCGAACACTGAAGCTTTCTTT. Protein sequence: CASSLNWANTEAFF.

The chain employs TRBV12-3 or TRBV12-4 and TRBJ2-5; 9 bases are a match to TRBD1. The J segment lost 3 bases and the V segment lost 6 bases, leaving 8 bases of the junction unmatched. CDR3 length equals 15 residues. The CDR3 is CASRKTGGGKETQYF. The CDR3 DNA reads TGTGCCAGCAGAAAGACAGGGGGAGGAAAAGAGACCCAGTACTTC.

At least ten counts were recorded for this clonotype. The CDR3 sequence is CASSQVGRGPRAQWGEQYF. The CDR3 region has the DNA TGTGCCAGCAGCCAAGTGGGCCGGGGGCCTCGGGCCCAGTGGGGCGAGCAGTACTTC. The gene calls are TRBV4-2 and TRBJ2-7; possibly TRBD1 or TRBD2 for D (6 bases each). The CDR3 is 19 residues long. Germline CDR1 reads LGHNA; CDR2 reads YNFKEQ. Trimming stripped 1 base from V and 6 bases from J, with 28 bases between.

The chain carries TRBV2 and TRBJ1-1; no definite D call. Germline assignment: CDR1 SNHLY and CDR2 FYNNEI. V was shortened by 3 bases and J by 1 base, with 12 bases between the two germline ends. This CDR3 comprises 15 residues. This chain's CDR3 is CASSEWQARNTEAFF. The CDR3 nucleotides are TGTGCCAGCAGTGAGTGGCAGGCCCGGAACACTGAAGCTTTCTTT.

This clonotype showed up just a few times. J is TRBJ2-1 and V is TRBV28, with D possibly matching TRBD1 (5 bases). The V end lost 6 bases, the J end lost 8 bases, and 14 bases lay between the germline ends. In germline, CDR1 is MDHEN, CDR2 SYDVKM. The length of the CDR3 is 13 residues. The DNA for the CDR3 is TGTGCCAGCAGCCCCCCCCAGGGTGATGAGCAGTTCTTC. This encodes CASSPPQGDEQFF.

Sample share makes this clonotype medium-sized. The chain links TRBV5-1 to TRBJ2-5; D remains unclear. V lost 0 bases and J lost 4, with 7 bases in between. The CDR3 length is 13 residues. Per the germline V gene, CDR1 is SGHRS and CDR2 is YFSETQ. The CDR3, as DNA: TGCGCCAGCAGCTTGGGTGGACGAGAGACCCAGTACTTC. This sequence encodes CASSLGGRETQYF.

The table lists this clonotype with a few counts. V and J are TRBV11-2 and TRBJ1-2; D uncertain. V dropped 1 base and J dropped 8 bases, with 11 bases sitting between them. In germline, CDR1 is SGHAT, CDR2 FQNNGV. The CDR3 is 13 residues long. The CDR3 region is CASSLGAGKGYTF. The CDR3 nucleotides are TGTGCCAGCAGCTTAGGGGCAGGAAAAGGCTACACCTTC.

There are many counts of this clonotype. In DNA form, the CDR3 reads TGCAGCGTAGCCAGGGGAATCGGCTACGAGCAGTACTTC. Its translation: CSVARGIGYEQYF. The chain couples TRBV29-1 to TRBJ2-7, with D perhaps TRBD1 (6 bases). The CDR3 spans 13 residues. Trimming cost V 6 bases and J 3 bases, with 15 bases left between them. CDR1 is SQVTM, CDR2 ANQGSEA, per germline.

The rearrangement uses TRBV7-2 and TRBJ2-7; TRBD2 matches 7 bases. The germline V gene has CDR1 SGHTA and CDR2 FQGNSA. The CDR3 has 16 residues. J was trimmed by 2 bases and V by 0 bases; bases with no gene match: 7. CDR3 nucleotide sequence: TGTGCCAGCAGCTTAGCGTCTGGCGGGGGAGCCTACGAGCAGTACTTC. It codes for CASSLASGGGAYEQYF.

A word on this clonotype: At one of its ends the junction is not consistent with the germline gene, which may arise from a read error. The J gene is TRBJ1-2, the V gene TRBV7-2; D gene ambiguous. Germline V lookup: CDR1 SGHTA, CDR2 FQGNSA. The CDR3 extends over 13 amino acids. In DNA form, the CDR3 reads TGTGCCAGCAGCCCCAACGGGCCGTATGGCTACATCTTC. Its protein is CASSPNGPYGYIF.

This clonotype was detected a few times. The rearrangement joins TRBV25-1 to TRBJ2-7, with TRBD2 matching over 10 bases. Per germline, CDR1 MGHDK and CDR2 SYGVNS. The junction had 10 bases not matched to a gene; V was cut back by 5 bases and J by 3 bases. CDR3 size: 16 residues. CDR3 in DNA: TGTGCCAGCAGTCCATCGACTAGCGGGTCTAACTACGAGCAGTACTTC. The encoded protein is CASSPSTSGSNYEQYF.

DNA for the CDR3: TGTGCCAGCAGTTTCGAGGGGGCGGCGTACGAGCAGTACTTC. Translation: CASSFEGAAYEQYF. The chain combines TRBV25-1 with TRBJ2-7, with 7 bases aligning to TRBD1. The trim removed 5 bases at V and 4 bases at J, leaving 8 bases unmatched. Germline loops: CDR1 MGHDK, CDR2 SYGVNS. CDR3 length equals 14 residues.

This clonotype came up a few times. The rearrangement links TRBV12-3 or TRBV12-4 to TRBJ1-2; possible D gene TRBD1, 5 bases. V was shortened by 6 bases and J by 5 bases, with 13 bases between the two germline ends. This CDR3 has 13 residues. The CDR3 loop is CASSDSVEYGYTF. CDR3 sequence (DNA): TGTGCCAGCAGCGACAGCGTAGAATATGGCTACACCTTC.

Only a few counts were recorded for this clonotype. J is TRBJ2-2 and V is TRBV4-3; TRBD2 is a possible D gene (5 bases). Trimming took 2 bases from V and 8 from J, leaving 12 bases between them. The CDR3 has 14 amino acids. Per germline, CDR1 LGHNA and CDR2 YSLEER. CDR3 protein: CASSQSVRGGELFF. The DNA of the CDR3 is TGCGCCAGCAGCCAATCAGTCCGGGGAGGGGAGCTGTTTTTT.

The chain uses TRBV7-2 and TRBJ2-5; 7 bases map to TRBD1. This CDR3 spans 15 amino acids. Trimming cost V 3 bases and J 3 bases; bases outside gene matches: 7. Germline CDR1 SGHTA, CDR2 FQGNSA. CDR3 DNA: TGTGCCAGCAGCTTTTCCGGGACAGAAAAAGAGACCCAGTACTTC. Protein: CASSFSGTEKETQYF.

This chain links TRBV5-1 with TRBJ2-1; 7 positions match TRBD2. The CDR3 spans 16 residues. CDR1 and CDR2 (germline): SGHRS, YFSETQ. The V segment lost 3 bases and the J segment 6 bases; nucleotides outside the gene matches: 12. The CDR3 nucleotides read TGCGCCAGCAGCTCCCATGGGGCGGGAGAAGGCAATGAGCAGTTCTTC. Translated, it gives CASSSHGAGEGNEQFF.

The V gene is TRBV7-9, the J gene TRBJ2-7; tentative D call: TRBD1 (5 bases). Between the trimmed V and J ends, which lost 1 base and 4 bases, there was a span of 11 bases. CDR1 SEHNR and CDR2 FQNEAQ come from the germline V gene (reference sequence). The CDR3 length is 14 residues. CDR3 sequence reads: CASSLDRIPYEQYF. The CDR3 DNA follows: TGTGCCAGCAGCTTAGACAGGATCCCTTACGAGCAGTACTTC.

The chain recombines TRBV5-1 with TRBJ2-3; 12 bases match TRBD1. CDR3 size: 19 residues. Germline trimming cut 7 bases from V and 3 bases from J; bases unmatched to any gene: 18. Per germline, CDR1 SGHRS and CDR2 YFSETQ. The CDR3 bases are TGCGCCAGCGGAATCGGGACAGGGGGCAGTCTAGCGGGGACAGATACGCAGTATTTT. It translates to CASGIGTGGSLAGTDTQYF. Looking up the rest from reference TRBV5-1 and TRBJ2-3 gives the full variable domain: KAGVTQTPRYLIKTRGQQVTLSCSPISGHRSVSWYQQTPGQGLQFLFEYFSETQRNKGNFPGRFSGRQFSNSRSEMNVSTLELGDSALYLCASGIGTGGSLAGTDTQYFGPGTRLTVL.

This CDR3 reads CASSLTQHYNEQFF. In DNA form, the CDR3 reads TGTGCCAGCAGCTTAACACAGCACTACAATGAGCAGTTCTTC. The chain employs TRBV7-2 and TRBJ2-1; D is unresolved. The CDR3 runs 14 residues. V was trimmed by 2 bases and J by 3 bases, leaving 8 bases between them. Germline V gene sequence: CDR1 SGHTA, CDR2 FQGNSA. Variable domain in full (rest from reference TRBV7-2 and TRBJ2-1): GAGVSQSPSNKVTEKGKDVELRCDPISGHTALYWYRQSLGQGLEFLIYFQGNSAPDKSGLPSDRFSAERTGGSVSTLTIQRTQQEDSAVYLCASSLTQHYNEQFFGPGTRLTVL.

The V and J genes are TRBV6-2 or TRBV6-3 and TRBJ1-1; tentative D call: TRBD1 (5 bases). CDR1 is MNHEY and CDR2 is SVGEGT in the germline V gene. This CDR3 has 15 amino acids. V gave up 4 bases and J gave up 2 bases, with 14 bases separating them. The CDR3 nucleotides read TGTGCCAGCAGTTCGGGGCTTGGCCTTAACACTGAAGCTTTCTTT. It translates to CASSSGLGLNTEAFF.

The rearrangement uses TRBV7-3 and TRBJ2-1, with D perhaps matching TRBD1 (5 bases). Between the trimmed V and J ends, which lost 5 bases and 7 bases, there was a span of 12 bases. CDR1 is SGHTA, CDR2 FQGTGA, per germline. The CDR3 consists of 13 residues. This CDR3 is CASSAGHGNEQFF. In nucleotides, the CDR3 is TGTGCCAGCAGCGCCGGACACGGAAATGAGCAGTTCTTC.

This clonotype showed up just a few times. CDR3 residues: CASSEAGTRSGYTF. CDR3 sequence (DNA): TGTGCCAGCAGTGAAGCGGGGACCCGTTCAGGCTACACCTTC. This chain joins TRBV6-1 and TRBJ1-2, with D perhaps matching TRBD1 (5 bases). V was pared by 0 bases and J by 8 bases, with 13 bases between. The CDR3 loop spans 14 amino acids. CDR1 is MNHNS and CDR2 is SASEGT in the germline V gene.

In the case of this clonotype: A much larger clone sits a single nucleotide away, making a read error possible. The final CDR3 position lacks the conserved phenylalanine or tryptophan, pointing to a likely read error. The chain carries TRBV15 and TRBJ2-6; D gene unclear. V gave up 0 bases and J gave up 1 base, with 4 bases separating them. The CDR3 is 15 amino acids. Germline values: CDR1 LNHNV, CDR2 YYDKDF (reference sequence). The CDR3 nucleotides read TGTGCCACCAGCAGAGATAGATCTGGGGCCAACGTCCTGACTGTC. Its protein product is CATSRDRSGANVLTV.